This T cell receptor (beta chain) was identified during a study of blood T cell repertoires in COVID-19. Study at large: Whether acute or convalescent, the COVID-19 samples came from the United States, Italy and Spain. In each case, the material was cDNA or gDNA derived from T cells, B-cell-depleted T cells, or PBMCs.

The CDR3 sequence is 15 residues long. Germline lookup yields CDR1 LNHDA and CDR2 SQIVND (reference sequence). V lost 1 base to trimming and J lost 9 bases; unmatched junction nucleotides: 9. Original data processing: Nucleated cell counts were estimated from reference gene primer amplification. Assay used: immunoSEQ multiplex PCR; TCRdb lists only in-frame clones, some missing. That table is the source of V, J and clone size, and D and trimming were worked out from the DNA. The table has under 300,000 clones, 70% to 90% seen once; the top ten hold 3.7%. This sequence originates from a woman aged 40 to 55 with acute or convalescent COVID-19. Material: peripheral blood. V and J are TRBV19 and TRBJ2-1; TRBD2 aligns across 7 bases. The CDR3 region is CASSIGGGGFAEQFF. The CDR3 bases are TGTGCCAGTAGTATAGGGGGCGGGGGTTTTGCTGAGCAGTTCTTC. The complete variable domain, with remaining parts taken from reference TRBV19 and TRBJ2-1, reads DGGITQSPKYLFRKEGQNVTLSCEQNLNHDAMYWYRQDPGQGLRLIYYSQIVNDFQKGDIAEGYSVSREKKESFPLTVTSAQKNPTAFYLCASSIGGGGFAEQFFGPGTRLTVL.